A single sample is the source of the 11 T cell receptor beta chains below, sequenced in a study of OX40 agonist ivuxolimab in advanced cancers. Clones were sequenced by immunoSEQ multiplex PCR, and TCRdb holds only the in-frame ones, with some missing. The sample gives about 62,000 clones, around 88% of which show up once; roughly 0.79% is in the top ten. The sequencing used CD4+ or CD8+ T cells sorted from blood, collected in a trial of the OX40 agonist ivuxolimab. These receptors were taken from an adult with an advanced solid tumor such as melanoma, head and neck, liver or kidney cancer.

This clone was counted a single time. The chain couples TRBV5-1 to TRBJ2-3, with D possibly matching TRBD2 (6 bases). The germline gives CDR1 SGHRS, CDR2 YFSETQ. This CDR3 contains 15 residues. V lost 3 bases, J lost 3 bases, and 14 bases lay in between. CDR3 bases: TGCGCCAGCAGCTCGGGGGTCTGGAGGACAGATACGCAGTATTTT. Protein product: CASSSGVWRTDTQYF.

The chain employs TRBV19 and TRBJ2-7; 10 bases align to TRBD1. V lost 6 bases, J lost 4 bases, and 9 bases stayed unmatched. Germline V lookup: CDR1 LNHDA, CDR2 SQIVND (reference sequence). The CDR3 sequence is 15 residues long. The chain's CDR3 is CASSLPGQGIYEQYF. Written as DNA, the CDR3 is TGTGCCAGTAGCCTTCCGGGACAGGGGATTTACGAGCAGTACTTC.

V gene TRBV2 combines with J gene TRBJ1-1; D is unclear. Germline V gives CDR1 SNHLY, CDR2 FYNNEI. The CDR3 has 13 amino acids. V was cut by 1 base and J by 4 bases, with 7 bases left in between. CDR3 amino acids: CASSEEVGTEAFF. The CDR3 DNA is TGTGCCAGCAGTGAAGAAGTAGGCACTGAAGCTTTCTTT. Filled out from reference TRBV2 and TRBJ1-1, the complete variable domain reads EPEVTQTPSHQVTQMGQEVILRCVPISNHLYFYWYRQILGQKVEFLVSFYNNEISEKSEIFDDQFSVERPDGSNFTLKIRSTKLEDSAMYFCASSEEVGTEAFFGQGTRLTVV.

The CDR3 region is CASSEDSLDTQYF. In DNA, the CDR3 is TGCGCCAGCAGCGAAGACAGTTTAGATACGCAGTATTTT. V and J are TRBV5-1 and TRBJ2-3, with D possibly matching TRBD1 (5 bases). Germline V CDR1 and CDR2: SGHRS, YFSETQ. Trimming pared 4 bases from V and 5 bases from J, leaving 11 bases between. The CDR3 covers 13 residues.

The V gene is TRBV5-5, the J gene TRBJ1-2, with 10 bases aligning to TRBD1. Germline trimming cut 4 bases from V and 7 bases from J; bases unmatched to any gene: 7. Germline values: CDR1 SGHKS, CDR2 YYEKEE (reference sequence). The CDR3 sequence is 14 residues long. DNA for the CDR3: TGTGCCAGCAGCCTTGACAGGGGGCTTGGTGGCTACACCTTC. Residues: CASSLDRGLGGYTF.

V is TRBV11-2 and J is TRBJ2-1; D is unclear. V was pared by 0 bases and J by 4 bases, with 10 bases between. CDR1 is SGHAT and CDR2 is FQNNGV in the germline V gene. The CDR3 length is 15 residues. DNA for the CDR3: TGTGCCAGCAGCTTAGATCCCGGCCAATACAATGAGCAGTTCTTC. Protein product: CASSLDPGQYNEQFF.

The count of this clone is one. The J gene is TRBJ2-5, the V gene TRBV7-3, with 9 bases aligning to TRBD1. V trimming: 5 bases; J trimming: 4 bases; junction bases outside the gene matches: 11. Germline CDR1 SGHTA, CDR2 FQGTGA. The CDR3 consists of 16 residues. The CDR3 is CASSPNAPGQGETQYF. CDR3 nucleotides: TGTGCCAGCAGCCCCAACGCTCCGGGACAGGGAGAGACCCAGTACTTC.

The chain carries TRBV18 and TRBJ2-7, with 7 bases that match TRBD1. V shed 3 bases, J shed 2 bases, and the junction held 7 bases outside the gene matches. This CDR3 is 15 amino acids long. Germline V gene sequence: CDR1 KGHSH, CDR2 LQKENI. CDR3 bases: TGTGCCAGCTCACCCAACCGGGACAGCACCTACGAGCAGTACTTC. Protein product: CASSPNRDSTYEQYF.

The rearrangement joins TRBV11-2 to TRBJ2-5; TRBD2 matches 11 bases. This CDR3 contains 19 residues. V gave up 1 base and J gave up 5 bases; unmatched junction bases: 15. Germline values: CDR1 SGHAT, CDR2 FQNNGV. The CDR3 loop is CASSLGLSPLAGVGETQYF. The CDR3 region has the DNA TGTGCCAGCAGCTTAGGGTTATCTCCACTAGCGGGAGTCGGGGAGACCCAGTACTTC.

The J gene is TRBJ2-6, the V gene TRBV29-1; D gene ambiguous. Germline lookup yields CDR1 SQVTM and CDR2 ANQGSEA. The CDR3 spans 17 residues. Deletions cut 4 bases from V and 0 bases from J, with 16 bases between. CDR3 nucleotides: TGCAGCGTTGGGCCTAGGGCGGATTCCTCTGGGGCCAACGTCCTGACTTTC. This gives the protein CSVGPRADSSGANVLTF. Drawing the rest from reference TRBV29-1 and TRBJ2-6, the complete variable domain is SAVISQKPSRDICQRGTSLTIQCQVDSQVTMMFWYRQQPGQSLTLIATANQGSEATYESGFVIDKFPISRPNLTFSTLTVSNMSPEDSSIYLCSVGPRADSSGANVLTFGAGSRLTVL.

The V and J genes are TRBV12-5 and TRBJ2-1, with 9 bases lining up with TRBD2. The V segment lost 6 bases and the J segment 7 bases; nucleotides outside the gene matches: 13. This CDR3 spans 16 amino acids. Germline V gene sequence: CDR1 LGHNT, CDR2 FRNRAP. CDR3 DNA sequence: TGTGCTAGTGGCTCCAGTGGGACTAGCTGGATAAATGAGCAGTTCTTC. It codes for CASGSSGTSWINEQFF.